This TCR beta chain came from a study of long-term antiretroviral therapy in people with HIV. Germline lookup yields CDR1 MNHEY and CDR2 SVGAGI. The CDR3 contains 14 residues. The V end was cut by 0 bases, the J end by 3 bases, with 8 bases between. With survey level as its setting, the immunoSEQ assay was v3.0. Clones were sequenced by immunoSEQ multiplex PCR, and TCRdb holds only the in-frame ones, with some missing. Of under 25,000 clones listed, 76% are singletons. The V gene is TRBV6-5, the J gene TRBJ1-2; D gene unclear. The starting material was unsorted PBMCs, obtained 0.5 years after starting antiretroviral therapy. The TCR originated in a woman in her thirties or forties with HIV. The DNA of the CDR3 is TGTGCCAGCAGTTACTCGGGATTTTACTATGGCTACACCTTC. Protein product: CASSYSGFYYGYTF.